Each of the 2 T cell receptor beta chains below was sequenced from the same sample in a study of cytomegalovirus exposure and HLA in healthy donors. It was with 60 Vbeta and 13 Jbeta primers that the PCR ran. The repertoire was sequenced with immunoSEQ multiplex PCR; TCRdb's copy has only in-frame clones and lacks some. The sample lists roughly 200,000 clones, 70% to 80% occurring once. The sequenced sample was PBMCs. All receptors come from a man aged 55 to 69 in good health and CMV-seronegative.

J is TRBJ2-7 and V is TRBV28; possibly TRBD1 for D (6 bases). Trimming shortened V by 4 bases and J by 5 bases, and 6 bases separated the two germline ends. CDR3 length: 11 amino acids. Germline V gene data show CDR1 as MDHEN and CDR2 as SYDVKM. CDR3 nucleotide sequence: TGTGCCAGCAGTTACAGGGACGAGCAGTACTTC. As protein: CASSYRDEQYF.

The V call is TRBV6-6, the J call TRBJ2-2, with D tentatively TRBD2 (5 bases). V shed 0 bases and J shed 6 bases, with 14 bases lying between them. The CDR3 runs to 16 residues. Per the germline V gene, CDR1 is MNHNY and CDR2 is SVGAGI (reference sequence). The CDR3 spells CASSYSVGALAGELFF. The CDR3 nucleotides are TGTGCCAGCAGTTACTCGGTGGGAGCTTTGGCCGGGGAGCTGTTTTTT.